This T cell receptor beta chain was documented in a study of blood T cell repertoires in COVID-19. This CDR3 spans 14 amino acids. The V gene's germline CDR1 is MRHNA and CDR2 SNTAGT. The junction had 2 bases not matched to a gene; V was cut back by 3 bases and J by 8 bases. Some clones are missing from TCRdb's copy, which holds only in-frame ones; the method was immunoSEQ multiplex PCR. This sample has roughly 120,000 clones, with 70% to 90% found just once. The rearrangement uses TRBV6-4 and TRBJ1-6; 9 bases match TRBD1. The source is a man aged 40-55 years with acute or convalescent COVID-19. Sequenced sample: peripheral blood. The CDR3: CASSEGQGDSPLHF. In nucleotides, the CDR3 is TGTGCCAGCAGTGAGGGACAGGGAGATTCACCCCTCCACTTT.